This T cell receptor (beta chain) was found in a study of beta chain features in type 1 diabetes. Study-wide background: Age, gender, cell numbers and subset yield matched between patients and controls.

For this clone: What it binds is unknown. The sample carries other DNA sequences with the same CDR3.

Study-wide findings and caveats: Any role of HLA type in TCRB rearrangement remained unresolved here. Insertions were fewer and deletions more numerous at VDJ junctions in type 1 diabetes patients. Cells that show high TCR expression could be over-represented by cDNA sequencing.

Expressed TCRB transcripts got sequenced, as all isolated RNA was reverse transcribed. TCRdb keeps only in-frame clones here, not all; method: immunoSEQ multiplex PCR. The sample includes about half a million clones, about an eighth of them seen just once. CDR1 MGHRA and CDR2 YSYEKL come from the germline V gene. The V and J ends lost 0 bases and 2 bases respectively, with 7 bases between them. This CDR3 is 14 amino acids long. The clonotype was recovered from a woman younger than 35 in good health. J is TRBJ1-2 and V is TRBV4-1; D unclear. Sequenced sample: naive CD4+ T cells from blood. This CDR3 is CASSQDRANYGYTF. CDR3 nucleotide sequence: TGCGCCAGCAGCCAAGATAGGGCAAACTATGGCTACACCTTC.